This TCR beta chain was sequenced in a study of blood T cell repertoires in COVID-19. Sequencing used immunoSEQ multiplex PCR; TCRdb keeps in-frame clones, though not all of them. This table holds approximately 240,000 clones, about 90% found once. The specimen sequenced was PBMCs or T cells enriched from blood (not recorded which). This receptor was identified in a woman between 45 and 60 years old in a cohort exposed to, infected with or recovered from COVID-19 (not recorded which).

The CDR3 bases are TGTGCCAGCAGTGAATTGGTTAGCGGGGGGGCCTACGAGCAGTACTTC. Amino acid sequence: CASSELVSGGAYEQYF. The J gene is TRBJ2-7, the V gene TRBV25-1, with TRBD2 identical over 11 bases. The CDR3 length is 16 residues. Trimming took 1 base from V and 2 from J; bases not matched to a gene: 4. CDR1 and CDR2 (germline): MGHDK, SYGVNS.